One and the same sample provided the 32 T cell receptor beta chains below, sequenced in a study of OX40 agonist ivuxolimab in advanced cancers. Libraries were prepared through the immunoSEQ multiplex PCR assay. Held by TCRdb, this immuneACCESS table contains in-frame sequences only and omits some clones. Under half of the omission traces to an unresolved V gene where checked; the cause of the rest is unknown. Across this sample there are 40,000 to 45,000 clones, with roughly nine tenths seen only once. Jointly, the top ten make up 4.7% of the sample. The input for sequencing was CD4+ or CD8+ T cells sorted from blood, taken in a trial of the OX40 agonist ivuxolimab. Receptor source: an adult with an advanced solid tumor such as melanoma, head and neck, liver or kidney cancer.

The chain joins TRBV5-6 to TRBJ1-5; 7 bases are shared with TRBD1. V was clipped by 4 bases and J by 0 bases; unmatched bases: 4. The germline V gene has CDR1 SGHDT and CDR2 YYEEEE. This CDR3 is 15 amino acids long. CDR3 coding DNA: TGTGCCAGCAGCCGATACAGGGGTAGCAATCAGCCCCAGCATTTT. Protein: CASSRYRGSNQPQHF. The variable domain in full, completed from reference TRBV5-6 and TRBJ1-5, reads DAGVTQSPTHLIKTRGQQVTLRCSPKSGHDTVSWYQQALGQGPQFIFQYYEEEERQRGNFPDRFSGHQFPNYSSELNVNALLLGDSALYLCASSRYRGSNQPQHFGDGTRLSIL.

The chain uses TRBV27 and TRBJ1-2; 10 nucleotides line up with TRBD1. The CDR3 totals 18 residues. With 3 bases clipped from V and 3 bases from J, the junction kept 13 bases outside the gene matches. From germline, CDR1 is MNHEY and CDR2 SMNVEV (reference sequence). The CDR3 DNA reads TGTGCCAGCAGTTTCGTTGGGGCAAAGACAGGGGGCGACTATGGCTACACCTTC. Translated: CASSFVGAKTGGDYGYTF.

The V call is TRBV5-1, the J call TRBJ1-3; D gene ambiguous. Germline V gene data show CDR1 as SGHRS and CDR2 as YFSETQ. Trimming pared 0 bases from V and 0 bases from J, leaving 13 bases between. There are 17 residues in the CDR3. The CDR3 here is CASSLEGRSDSGNTIYF. Written as DNA, the CDR3 is TGCGCCAGCAGCTTGGAGGGCAGGTCCGACTCTGGAAACACCATATATTTT.

The chain uses TRBV10-1 and TRBJ2-7, with TRBD2 matching over 13 bases. In germline, CDR1 is WNHNN, CDR2 SYGVQD (reference sequence). Trimming cost V 5 bases and J 7 bases; bases outside gene matches: 8. CDR3 size: 15 residues. CDR3: CASSPGLAGAREQYF. For the CDR3, the DNA is TGCGCCAGCAGTCCCGGACTAGCGGGAGCTCGGGAGCAGTACTTC.

The V call is TRBV2, the J call TRBJ1-2; the D is unclear. Germline-derived CDR1 and CDR2 are SNHLY and FYNNEI. The CDR3 is 15 amino acids. V was cut by 1 base and J by 6 bases, with 15 bases left in between. CDR3 sequence (DNA): TGTGCCAGCAGTGAAGAAAGGCGGGGTTGGGATGGCTACACCTTC. Its protein is CASSEERRGWDGYTF.

The chain joins TRBV18 to TRBJ1-2; TRBD1 is a possible D gene (5 bases). Per the germline V gene, CDR1 is KGHSH and CDR2 is LQKENI. Trimming took off 4 bases at V and 7 bases at J, with 13 bases between the two ends. The CDR3 totals 13 residues. The CDR3 coding sequence is TGTGCCAGCTCACGGCAGGGCGACGGTGGCTACACCTTC. Protein sequence: CASSRQGDGGYTF.

This chain uses TRBV5-6 with TRBJ1-5; 7 bases map to TRBD1. This CDR3 region has 17 residues. V was clipped by 0 bases and J by 2 bases; unmatched bases: 8. Per germline, CDR1 SGHDT and CDR2 YYEEEE. In nucleotides, the CDR3 is TGTGCCAGCAGCTTGGGATCTACAACAGGGGGCAATCAGCCCCAGCATTTT. Amino acids: CASSLGSTTGGNQPQHF.

The chain is built from TRBV20-1 and TRBJ1-4, with 7 bases that match TRBD1. Germline V gene data show CDR1 as DFQATT and CDR2 as SNEGSKA (reference sequence). The CDR3 loop spans 11 amino acids. V gave up 6 bases and J gave up 8 bases; unmatched junction bases: 3. The CDR3 region has the DNA TGCAGTGCAGCGGACAGGGAAAAACTGTTTTTT. This translates into CSAADREKLFF.

V usage is TRBV28 and J usage is TRBJ1-5, with TRBD1 matching over 7 bases. The J segment lost 0 bases and the V segment lost 3 bases, leaving 8 bases of the junction unmatched. Looked up from germline, CDR1 is MDHEN and CDR2 is SYDVKM. The CDR3 totals 17 residues. CDR3 region: CASSLPGTAYSNQPQHF. The DNA of the CDR3 is TGTGCCAGCAGTTTGCCCGGGACAGCTTATAGCAATCAGCCCCAGCATTTT.

This chain connects TRBV4-1 to TRBJ1-6; the D gene is possibly TRBD1 (5 bases). Deletions cut 1 base from V and 4 bases from J, with 20 bases between. Germline CDR1 and CDR2: MGHRA and YSYEKL. This CDR3 contains 19 residues. DNA for the CDR3: TGCGCCAGCAGCCAAGTCCCAGGACGAGACCGGGGGTATAATTCACCCCTCCACTTT. Translated, it gives CASSQVPGRDRGYNSPLHF.

The V call is TRBV28, the J call TRBJ2-5, with a weak D call TRBD2 (5 bases). V dropped 6 bases and J dropped 5 bases, with 10 bases sitting between them. The germline CDR1 and CDR2 sequences are MDHEN and SYDVKM. The CDR3 is 12 amino acids. CDR3 loop: CASRPPGETQYF. In nucleotides, the CDR3 is TGTGCCAGCAGGCCCCCGGGGGAGACCCAGTACTTC.

V gene TRBV4-1 combines with J gene TRBJ2-3; 9 positions match TRBD1. This CDR3 region has 16 residues. After removal of 2 bases from V and 1 base from J, the junction contained 4 bases not matched to a gene. Germline CDR1 MGHRA, CDR2 YSYEKL. The CDR3 DNA sequence: TGCGCCAGCAGCCAATACAGGGGGCTCCGCACAGATACGCAGTATTTT. Its protein product is CASSQYRGLRTDTQYF.

The chain employs TRBV6-1 and TRBJ1-4; the match to TRBD1 covers 7 bases. Germline values: CDR1 MNHNS, CDR2 SASEGT. V lost 0 bases, J lost 11 bases, and 15 bases stayed unmatched. This CDR3 is built from 17 residues. The CDR3 DNA is TGTGCCAGCAGTGAAGCAGCGACAGGGATCCCCGTGATCAAACTGTTTTTT. Its translation: CASSEAATGIPVIKLFF.

This clone was counted once. The chain has TRBV29-1 and TRBJ2-3, with TRBD1 matching 9 bases. The CDR3 contains 15 residues. The V gene end was trimmed by 7 bases and the J gene end by 1 base; junction bases not matched to a gene: 9. Looked up from germline, CDR1 is SQVTM and CDR2 is ANQGSEA. This chain's CDR3 is CSARTGGRGTDTQYF. DNA of the CDR3: TGCAGCGCCAGAACAGGGGGCAGAGGCACAGATACGCAGTATTTT.

V and J are TRBV5-1 and TRBJ1-1; TRBD1 might be the D (6 bases). The CDR3 has 13 amino acids. Trimming cost V 0 bases and J 5 bases, with 8 bases left between them. Germline V CDR1 and CDR2: SGHRS, YFSETQ. The DNA for the CDR3 is TGCGCCAGCAGCTTGGGAACAGGGACTGAAGCTTTCTTT. Translating gives CASSLGTGTEAFF.

In its sample, this clone was seen a few times. The chain is built from TRBV19 and TRBJ1-1; D not certain. CDR1 is LNHDA, CDR2 SQIVND, per germline (reference sequence). This CDR3 comprises 12 residues. V was cut by 5 bases and J by 3 bases, with 7 bases left in between. The CDR3 sequence: CASSLAHTEAFF. CDR3 bases: TGTGCCAGTAGTTTGGCGCACACTGAAGCTTTCTTT.

This sequence joins TRBV7-9 and TRBJ1-1, with D perhaps TRBD1 (6 bases). This CDR3 has 14 amino acids. Germline V CDR1 and CDR2: SEHNR, FQNEAQ (reference sequence). Trimming took 2 bases from V and 1 from J, leaving 8 bases between them. In DNA, the CDR3 is TGTGCCAGCAGCTTAATGGGACAGAACACTGAAGCTTTCTTT. Protein: CASSLMGQNTEAFF.

This chain links TRBV7-3 with TRBJ2-2; D is perhaps TRBD2 (6 bases). Germline V gives CDR1 SGHTA, CDR2 FQGTGA. The CDR3 extends over 14 amino acids. The ends were cut back, 0 bases at V and 5 bases at J, with 7 bases in the middle. The CDR3 sequence: CASSLTRGTGELFF. In DNA, the CDR3 is TGTGCCAGCAGCTTAACGCGGGGAACCGGGGAGCTGTTTTTT.

The CDR3 DNA reads TGCGCCAGCAGCCAAGTAGGCTCCTCGGAGCAGTTCTTC. The encoded protein is CASSQVGSSEQFF. V usage is TRBV4-3 and J usage is TRBJ2-1; D call uncertain. V lost 1 base, J lost 10 bases, and 11 bases lay in between. CDR1 and CDR2 (germline): LGHNA, YSLEER. This CDR3 is built from 13 residues.

The chain uses TRBV11-2 and TRBJ2-7; 10 nucleotides line up with TRBD2. The CDR3 loop spans 16 amino acids. In germline, CDR1 is SGHAT, CDR2 FQNNGV. Losses at the gene ends were 2 bases for V and 4 bases for J; bases not matched to a gene: 8. The CDR3 sequence: CASSLQGLATIYEQYF. The CDR3 DNA reads TGTGCCAGCAGCTTACAGGGACTAGCGACTATTTACGAGCAGTACTTC.

This clone was counted a few times. The chain couples TRBV5-4 to TRBJ2-1; unclear D gene. V gave up 2 bases and J gave up 4 bases, with 10 bases separating them. The germline V gene has CDR1 SGHNT and CDR2 YYREEE (reference sequence). This CDR3 is 14 amino acids long. The CDR3 DNA follows: TGTGCCAGCAGCTTAATCCGGACGTACAATGAGCAGTTCTTC. Protein sequence: CASSLIRTYNEQFF.

The chain links TRBV30 to TRBJ1-4; D not certain. CDR1 is GTSNPN and CDR2 is SVGIG in the germline V gene (reference sequence). This CDR3 spans 13 amino acids. V was pared by 1 base and J by 8 bases, with 11 bases between. CDR3 in DNA: TGTGCCTGGAGTGGCCCGGTTGGGGAAAAACTGTTTTTT. It translates to CAWSGPVGEKLFF. Complete variable domain (other parts from reference TRBV30 and TRBJ1-4): SQTIHQWPATLVQPVGSPLSLECTVEGTSNPNLYWYRQAAGRGLQLLFYSVGIGQISSEVPQNLSASRPQDRQFILSSKKLLLSDSGFYLCAWSGPVGEKLFFGSGTQLSVL.

This CDR3 is CASSPGLAGAEQYF. The CDR3 DNA sequence: TGTGCCAGCAGCCCAGGACTAGCGGGAGCCGAGCAGTACTTC. The V call is TRBV14, the J call TRBJ2-7, with 13 bases identical to TRBD2. There are 14 residues in the CDR3. After removal of 4 bases from V and 6 bases from J, the junction contained 3 bases not matched to a gene. Germline V CDR1 and CDR2: SGHDN, FVKESK.

This chain links TRBV28 with TRBJ1-6, with D unresolved. The CDR3 covers 13 residues. V was cut by 5 bases and J by 2 bases, with 4 bases left in between. CDR1 and CDR2 from the germline V gene are MDHEN and SYDVKM. This CDR3 reads CASSQPYNSPLHF. In DNA, the CDR3 is TGTGCCAGCAGTCAGCCCTATAATTCACCCCTCCACTTT. Full variable domain (rest looked up from reference TRBV28 and TRBJ1-6): DVKVTQSSRYLVKRTGEKVFLECVQDMDHENMFWYRQDPGLGLRLIYFSYDVKMKEKGDIPEGYSVSREKKERFSLILESASTNQTSMYLCASSQPYNSPLHFGNGTRLTVT.

The J gene is TRBJ1-5, the V gene TRBV19; 7 bases are a match to TRBD1. CDR1 is LNHDA and CDR2 is SQIVND in the germline V gene (reference sequence). Germline trimming cut 3 bases from V and 4 bases from J; bases unmatched to any gene: 15. This CDR3 contains 18 residues. The CDR3 DNA sequence: TGTGCCAGTAGTATTCTTCTATTCCGGGACAGCAAAAATCAGCCCCAGCATTTT. Amino acid sequence: CASSILLFRDSKNQPQHF.

The J gene is TRBJ2-3, the V gene TRBV4-2; D is perhaps TRBD1 or TRBD2 (5 bases each). Germline V lookup: CDR1 LGHNA, CDR2 YNFKEQ. The CDR3 totals 16 residues. V lost 1 base and J lost 0, with 11 bases in between. The CDR3 coding sequence is TGTGCCAGCAGCCAAGCTCCGGGGCCTAGCACAGATACGCAGTATTTT. Translation: CASSQAPGPSTDTQYF.

The rearrangement links TRBV28 to TRBJ2-3; 7 bases match TRBD2. The CDR3 runs to 14 residues. The V gene end was trimmed by 2 bases and the J gene end by 1 base; junction bases not matched to a gene: 0. The germline V gene has CDR1 MDHEN and CDR2 SYDVKM. This CDR3 is CASSLRGGTDTQYF. In DNA form, the CDR3 reads TGTGCCAGCAGTTTACGGGGGGGCACAGATACGCAGTATTTT.

The chain joins TRBV19 to TRBJ2-1, with D possibly called TRBD1 or TRBD2 (5 bases each). The V and J ends lost 5 bases and 0 bases respectively, with 14 bases between them. The CDR3 totals 16 residues. CDR1 and CDR2 (germline): LNHDA, SQIVND (reference sequence). The CDR3 nucleotides read TGTGCCAGTAGTCCCGGGACCCGGAGCTCCTACAATGAGCAGTTCTTC. It encodes CASSPGTRSSYNEQFF. The full variable domain, with the rest looked up from reference TRBV19 and TRBJ2-1, is DGGITQSPKYLFRKEGQNVTLSCEQNLNHDAMYWYRQDPGQGLRLIYYSQIVNDFQKGDIAEGYSVSREKKESFPLTVTSAQKNPTAFYLCASSPGTRSSYNEQFFGPGTRLTVL.

This clone was observed once. The chain carries TRBV7-2 and TRBJ2-2, with 13 bases lining up with TRBD2. Losses at the gene ends were 1 base for V and 6 bases for J; bases not matched to a gene: 5. The CDR3 has 17 amino acids. The germline CDR1 and CDR2 sequences are SGHTA and FQGNSA. The CDR3 DNA is TGTGCCAGCAGCTTAGTCCCAACTAGCGGGGGGGCCGGGGAGCTGTTTTTT. It codes for CASSLVPTSGGAGELFF. Full variable domain (missing parts from reference TRBV7-2 and TRBJ2-2): GAGVSQSPSNKVTEKGKDVELRCDPISGHTALYWYRQSLGQGLEFLIYFQGNSAPDKSGLPSDRFSAERTGGSVSTLTIQRTQQEDSAVYLCASSLVPTSGGAGELFFGEGSRLTVL.

The chain joins TRBV6-5 to TRBJ1-5, with a tentative D call TRBD1 (5 bases). From germline, CDR1 is MNHEY and CDR2 SVGAGI. The CDR3 totals 12 residues. V was clipped by 7 bases and J by 3 bases, with 7 bases between them. DNA for the CDR3: TGTGCCAGCATGGGGCCCAATCAGCCCCAGCATTTT. Its translation is CASMGPNQPQHF.

The chain carries TRBV28 and TRBJ1-6; D is ambiguous. V was trimmed by 2 bases and J by 8 bases, leaving 7 bases between them. The CDR3 has 13 amino acids. The germline gives CDR1 MDHEN, CDR2 SYDVKM. CDR3 region: CASSLTGYSPLHF. The CDR3 bases are TGTGCCAGCAGTTTAACCGGATATTCACCCCTCCACTTT.

The chain combines TRBV10-3 with TRBJ2-5; no firm D call. Near its end, the DNA agrees better with TRBJ2-7, so the J call may be wrong. The CDR3 sequence is 12 residues long. Germline lookup yields CDR1 ENHRY and CDR2 SYGVKD. CDR3 protein: CAISDKSYEQYF. The CDR3 coding sequence is TGTGCCATCAGTGACAAATCCTACGAGCAGTACTTC.